The clone carrying this T cell receptor (beta chain) has more than one count but fewer than ten. Its antigen is not identified. These data come from a study of beta chain features in type 1 diabetes. Sorted CD4+ subsets: naive, central memory, regulatory, stem cell-like memory (CD45RO/CCR7/CD25/CD127/CD95/CD27 panel). In all sorted populations, purity surpassed 95%. V shed 1 base and J 7 bases; nucleotides not matched to a gene: 11. Per the germline V gene, CDR1 is LGHNA and CDR2 is YNFKEQ. CDR3 length: 19 amino acids. The whole isolated RNA underwent reverse transcription, so sequencing captured expressed TCRB transcripts. Sequencing used immunoSEQ multiplex PCR; TCRdb keeps in-frame clones, though not all of them. The sample shows around 200,000 clones, roughly an eighth of them seen only once. General study results and limits: Within the patient group, naive, central memory and Treg TCRB repertoires appeared more similar to each other than within healthy donors.

The source of this sequence is a woman under 30 in good health. The chain has TRBV4-2 and TRBJ2-1, with 15 bases fitting TRBD2. Sequencing used central memory CD4+ T cells from blood. CDR3 in DNA: TGTGCCAGCAGCCAAGGGACTAGCGGGAGGGCCGGGTTGAGGAATGAGCAGTTCTTC. This sequence encodes CASSQGTSGRAGLRNEQFF.